Listed below are T cell receptor beta chains from one sample, sequenced in a study of cytomegalovirus exposure and HLA in healthy donors. Some clones are missing from TCRdb's copy, which holds only in-frame ones; the method was immunoSEQ multiplex PCR. The sample yields about 240,000 clones, roughly 86% seen once. The source material was PBMCs. These TCRs come from a woman in her thirties in good health and CMV-seropositive. Each CDR3 is given with its conserved first and last residue. The order of the fields is D gene, clone size, V gene, CDR3 length, J gene, CDR3 DNA, CDR3 protein. A D gene is named only where the DNA matches it firmly. Some rows have no size entry. The others give once, few or many, or a class for an expanded clone.

NA,once,TRBV9,15,TRBJ2-7,TGTGCCAGCAGCCTAGGGGGAGGGCCCAACCACGAGCAGTACTTC,CASSLGGGPNHEQYF
TRBD2,NA,TRBV28,18,TRBJ2-1,TGTGCCAGCAGTTTCTCCAACCTCCTGGCGGGAGATTCTAATGAGCAGTTCTTC,CASSFSNLLAGDSNEQFF
NA,once,TRBV10-2,16,TRBJ2-1,TGCGCCAGCAGGCCCTCGGGCGGGCGGGCGGGTAATGAGCAGTTCTTC,CASRPSGGRAGNEQFF
TRBD1,NA,TRBV4-2,14,TRBJ1-2,TGTGCCAGCAGCCCCACGGGACAGGGGTATGGCTACACCTTC,CASSPTGQGYGYTF
TRBD1,NA,TRBV5-1,15,TRBJ2-5,TGCGCCAGCAGCTCGAGCGGGACAGGGGAAGAGACCCAGTACTTC,CASSSSGTGEETQYF
TRBD1,NA,TRBV28,15,TRBJ1-5,TGTGCCAGCAGGACAGGAGGACAGGGTAGTCAGCCCCAGCATTTT,CASRTGGQGSQPQHF
TRBD1,NA,TRBV28,17,TRBJ1-1,TGTGCCAGCAGTTTATGGGGACAGGGGGCTTTGAACACTGAAGCTTTCTTT,CASSLWGQGALNTEAFF
TRBD2,NA,TRBV27,12,TRBJ2-7,TGTGCCAGCATTTCGGGGGGCTACGAGCAGTACTTC,CASISGGYEQYF
NA,few,TRBV27,13,TRBJ1-5,TGTGCCAGCAGACCCCTCCGGGGGGGGTCCCAGCATTTT,CASRPLRGGSQHF
NA,once,TRBV27,14,TRBJ1-4,TGTGCCAGCAGTGTTGGGGTAAGCGGTGAAAAACTGTTTTTT,CASSVGVSGEKLFF
TRBD2,NA,TRBV2,17,TRBJ2-5,TGTGCCAGCAGCGCTATAGGTAGCGGGCTACTCCAAGAGACCCAGTACTTC,CASSAIGSGLLQETQYF
NA,few,TRBV18,13,TRBJ1-2,TGTGCCAGCTCACCACTGGGCTCCTATGGCTACACCTTC,CASSPLGSYGYTF
TRBD2,NA,TRBV6-5,16,TRBJ2-5,TGTGCCAGCAGTTACGAAACCACGGGAGGGGGAGAGACCCAGTACTTC,CASSYETTGGGETQYF
NA,NA,TRBV27,16,TRBJ2-7,NA,CASTSGSSGSSYEQYF
TRBD1,NA,TRBV28,15,TRBJ1-2,TGTGCCAGCAGAGGGGGGGGACAGGGAATCTATGGCTACACCTTC,CASRGGGQGIYGYTF
TRBD2,NA,TRBV9,18,TRBJ2-1,TGTGCCAGCTCAAACCCTAGCGGGAGATCCGTTTTCTACAATGAGCAGTTCTTC,CASSNPSGRSVFYNEQFF
TRBD1,NA,TRBV6-6,15,TRBJ1-2,TGTGCCAGCAGGAAACCGGGACAGGGGTACTATGGCTACACCTTC,CASRKPGQGYYGYTF
NA,NA,TRBV5-1,14,TRBJ2-2,TGCGCCAGCGGTTCGGGGAGTGGCACCGGGGAGCTGTTTTTT,CASGSGSGTGELFF
TRBD1,NA,TRBV2,16,TRBJ2-1,TGTGCCAGCAGTCCAAAGTATGGACAGGGATACAATGAGCAGTTCTTC,CASSPKYGQGYNEQFF
TRBD1,NA,TRBV6-5,14,TRBJ1-1,TGTGCCAGCAGTCGACAGGGATTAGGCGCTGAAGCTTTCTTT,CASSRQGLGAEAFF
NA,NA,TRBV7-2,14,TRBJ2-7,TGTGCCAGCAGCTTATTCCGGGAGAGGCACGAGCAGTACTTC,CASSLFRERHEQYF
NA,NA,TRBV7-3,15,TRBJ2-3,TGTGCCAGCAGCTCGCAGGCGATTAGCACAGATACGCAGTATTTT,CASSSQAISTDTQYF
NA,once,TRBV7-2,15,TRBJ2-2,TGTGCCAGCAGCTTAATAGCGATGATCACCGGGGAGCTGTTTTTT,CASSLIAMITGELFF
NA,NA,TRBV5-1,16,TRBJ1-2,TGCGCCAGCAGCTTGGGAGCGGCCTGGGGGCAGGGTGGCTACACCTTC,CASSLGAAWGQGGYTF
TRBD1,NA,TRBV4-1,16,TRBJ2-2,TGCGCCAGCAGCCAGCCTGGGACAGGGGACGCCGGGGAGCTGTTTTTT,CASSQPGTGDAGELFF
TRBD1,NA,TRBV2,16,TRBJ2-7,TGTGCCAGCAGTGTTCTTGTTGGGACAGGAGGTGCCGAGCAGTACTTC,CASSVLVGTGGAEQYF
TRBD2,NA,TRBV19,15,TRBJ2-2,TGTGCCAGTAGTGCGGTAGCGGGAGGGCACGGGGAGCTGTTTTTT,CASSAVAGGHGELFF
NA,NA,TRBV7-9,18,TRBJ2-3,TGTGCCAGCAGCTTAACACTTGGCGGCGGAGCCAGCACAGATACGCAGTATTTT,CASSLTLGGGASTDTQYF
TRBD1,once,TRBV28,17,TRBJ1-4,TGTGCCAGCAGTTCCCAGGGGGCGAGCTTCTCTAATGAAAAACTGTTTTTT,CASSSQGASFSNEKLFF